This T cell receptor beta chain was identified during a study of OX40 agonist ivuxolimab in advanced cancers. TCRdb's copy holds only in-frame clones and misses some; the assay was immunoSEQ multiplex PCR. The sample lists about 66,000 clones, roughly 87% occurring once. Trimming pared 7 bases from V and 0 bases from J, leaving 15 bases between. The CDR3 has 15 amino acids. Germline CDR1 reads WNHNN; CDR2 reads SYGVQD (reference sequence). The V gene is TRBV10-1, the J gene TRBJ2-5; TRBD2 is a possible D gene (5 bases). The sequence was obtained from an adult with an advanced solid tumor such as melanoma, head and neck, liver or kidney cancer. The specimen was CD4+ or CD8+ T cells sorted from blood, collected in a trial of the OX40 agonist ivuxolimab. CDR3 in amino acids: CASNPGLGNQETQYF. In DNA form, the CDR3 reads TGCGCCAGCAACCCGGGCCTCGGGAACCAAGAGACCCAGTACTTC.